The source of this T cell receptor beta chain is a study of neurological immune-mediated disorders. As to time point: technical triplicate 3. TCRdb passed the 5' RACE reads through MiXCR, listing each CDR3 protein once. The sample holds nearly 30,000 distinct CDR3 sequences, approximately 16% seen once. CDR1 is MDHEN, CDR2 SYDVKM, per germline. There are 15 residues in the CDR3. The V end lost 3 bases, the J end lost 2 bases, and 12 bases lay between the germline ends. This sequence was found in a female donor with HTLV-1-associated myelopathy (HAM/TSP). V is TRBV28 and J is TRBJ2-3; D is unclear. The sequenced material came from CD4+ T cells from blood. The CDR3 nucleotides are TGTGCCAGCAGTTTTTTTCGTAGCCCCACAGATACGCAGTATTTT. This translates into CASSFFRSPTDTQYF.